This paragraph reports one TCR beta chain. This clonotype appeared many times. This clone's antigen is unknown. Per-base qualities were not stored, and no clone one base away is much larger. Amplification of full-length TCR variable regions was done by 5' RACE PCR using constant-region reverse primers, and this step was followed by semi-nested PCR with Nested Universal Primer A. Using the ReliaPrep RNA Cell Miniprep System, total RNA was extracted, and the SMARTer RACE 5'/3' Kit was then used to reverse transcribe the RNA into 5'RACE-ready cDNA. An Illumina MiSeq was used to sequence the full-length TCR alpha and beta libraries, which had been barcoded with multiplex adaptors. Concerning the study's data processing: For each of nine subset-tissue groups, sequencing data from the five patients were pooled, and the groups were compared by unsupervised clustering of TCR gene usage. The Morisita-Horn index was used to calculate repertoire similarity, with shared sequences weighted according to their contribution to each repertoire. TCRdb reprocessing: public reads trimmed at Q25 with fastp, clones called with MiXCR, in-frame beta chains kept. Each CDR3 protein gets just one entry, which takes the most common genes and DNA from the rows behind it. The V and J calls and clone size come from TCRdb's table, not from the authors' own analysis. The table for this sample lists roughly 55,000 distinct CDR3 sequences; over 20% of them were counted only once. The top ten clones comprise 3.2% of the sample.

These data are taken from a study (dated by TCRdb to between 2014 and 2017). Regarding the complete study: The study set out to test whether tumor-infiltrating Tregs in breast cancer get recruited from blood Tregs or are instead converted in situ from other CD4+ T cell subsets. General findings and caveats noted by the study authors: Tumor-infiltrating Treg TCR alpha and beta sequences overlapped most with tumor naive CD4+ T cells, then with blood naive CD4+ T cells. Tumor memory CD4+ T cell TCR gene usage clustered with blood and lymph node memory CD4+ cells and lymph node naive CD4+ cells. The larger-cohort validation was restricted to a single TCR beta V-J rearrangement rather than whole repertoires.

The germline V gene supplies CDR1 MNHNS and CDR2 SASEGT. CDR3 length: 14 amino acids, cysteine to phenylalanine. The kept DNA is CDR3 alone, 42 bases in frame from the first base. Relative to germline, V is 0 bases shorter and J is 3 bases shorter, with 8 bases between their ends. Naive CD4+ T cells were purified with the Miltenyi Naive CD4+ T Cell Isolation kit, with Tregs depleted using CD25 microbeads. Tregs, naive and memory CD4+ T cells from tumor, blood and ipsilateral draining lymph nodes of 5 or 6 breast cancer patients underwent full-length TCR alpha and beta sequencing. Tumor tissue, along with lymph nodes from ipsilateral axillary dissection, was perfused with PBS, minced, and then digested using collagenase I and hyaluronidase. FACS confirmed that the sorted cell populations were more than 90% pure.

The origin of this receptor is a female donor with breast cancer. In this chain, TRBV6-1 is recombined with TRBJ1-1; a tentative D match to TRBD1 spans 6 bases. What was sequenced was tumor-infiltrating naive CD4+ T cells sorted from the breast tumor. Read against the paper, the sample's cell subset or site label means: naive CD4+ T cells, CD4+CD45RA+CD25-. The bases are TGTGCCAGCAGTGAAGCGTGGGGGCACACTGAAGCTTTCTTT. It specifies CASSEAWGHTEAFF.